This T cell receptor beta chain was profiled in a study of beta chain features in type 1 diabetes. Study context: Healthy donors and patients had similar age, gender and cell yields. Overall study results and limits: The study found fewer insertions and more deletions at VDJ junctions in type 1 diabetes patients. TCRB CDR3 length was moderately but significantly reduced in all four CD4+ subsets of Type 1 diabetes patients.

Note on this clone: What it binds is not known.

Sequenced material consisted of expressed TCRB transcripts (all of the isolated RNA was reverse transcribed). Each sample of naive, central memory or regulatory T cells had, on average, about 3.57 million reads. Produced via immunoSEQ multiplex PCR; TCRdb's table is partial and in-frame only. The sample holds hundreds of thousands of clones, approximately 16% seen once. Populations obtained by sorting all exceeded 95% purity. Source material: naive CD4+ T cells from blood. The TCR sequence derives from a young man with type 1 diabetes.

In DNA form, the CDR3 reads TGTGCCATCAGTGAGTCGCTGGGGAGGGGAAACACTGAAGCTTTCTTT. Its translation: CAISESLGRGNTEAFF. The chain carries TRBV10-3 and TRBJ1-1; maybe TRBD1 (5 bases). The CDR3 extends over 16 amino acids. V was pared by 0 bases and J by 2 bases, with 13 bases between. Germline lookup yields CDR1 ENHRY and CDR2 SYGVKD.